This T cell receptor (beta chain) was recovered during a study of shared clonotypes between healthy human individuals. Findings and caveats of the study: Among a handful of donors, about 5% of naive CD4 clonotypes were found in common. What rarefaction showed was incomplete sorted-subset sequencing despite large depth.

Per the study methods: Junction-only sequences without quality scores were provided by ImmunoSEQ, so filtering was different. Some clones are missing from TCRdb's copy, which holds only in-frame ones; the method was immunoSEQ multiplex PCR. That table is the source of V, J and clone size, and D and trimming were worked out from the DNA. The sample gives roughly 1,500,000 clones, approximately 98.5% of which show up once; under 0.45% is in the top ten. CDR3 size: 16 residues. Germline V gene sequence: CDR1 SEHNR, CDR2 FQNEAQ (reference sequence). V was pared by 5 bases and J by 5 bases, with 10 bases of the junction left unmatched. As regards this clone: Its specificity is unknown.

In the CD4+ fraction, cells were divided into CD45RA+ naive and CD45RA-negative memory subsets. The J gene is TRBJ2-1, the V gene TRBV7-9; 9 bases are shared with TRBD2. This clonotype was obtained from a man younger than 40 in good health. The specimen was naive CD4+ T cells sorted from blood. Noted subset: CD45RA+ positively selected. CDR3 protein: CASSLPAGGSNNEQFF. The CDR3 DNA reads as TGTGCCAGCAGCCTACCGGCGGGAGGGAGTAACAATGAGCAGTTCTTC.